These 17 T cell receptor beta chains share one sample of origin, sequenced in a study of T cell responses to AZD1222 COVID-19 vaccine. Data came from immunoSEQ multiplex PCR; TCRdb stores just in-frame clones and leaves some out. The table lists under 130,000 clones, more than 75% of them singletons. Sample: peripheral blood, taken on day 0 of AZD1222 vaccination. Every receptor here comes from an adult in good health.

In DNA form, the CDR3 reads TGTGCCAGCAGCGAGGACTGGGTGACGAAGCCCCAGCATTTT. It specifies CASSEDWVTKPQHF. The J gene is TRBJ1-5, the V gene TRBV7-9; D is unresolved. Trimming cost V 5 bases and J 8 bases, with 16 bases left between them. The CDR3 covers 14 residues. Germline CDR1 reads SEHNR; CDR2 reads FQNEAQ (reference sequence).

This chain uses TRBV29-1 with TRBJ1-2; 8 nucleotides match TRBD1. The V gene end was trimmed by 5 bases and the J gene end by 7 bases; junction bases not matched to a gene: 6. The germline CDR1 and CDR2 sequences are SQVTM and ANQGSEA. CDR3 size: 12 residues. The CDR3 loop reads CSVKQGGGGYTF. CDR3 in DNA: TGCAGCGTTAAACAGGGGGGCGGTGGCTACACCTTC. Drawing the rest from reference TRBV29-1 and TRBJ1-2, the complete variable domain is SAVISQKPSRDICQRGTSLTIQCQVDSQVTMMFWYRQQPGQSLTLIATANQGSEATYESGFVIDKFPISRPNLTFSTLTVSNMSPEDSSIYLCSVKQGGGGYTFGSGTRLTVV.

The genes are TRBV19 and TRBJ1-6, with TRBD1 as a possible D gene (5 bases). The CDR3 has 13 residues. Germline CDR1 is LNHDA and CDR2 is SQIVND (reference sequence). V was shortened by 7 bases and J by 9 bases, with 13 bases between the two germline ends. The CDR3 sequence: CASNRQISSPLHF. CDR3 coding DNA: TGTGCCAGTAATCGACAGATTAGTTCACCCCTCCACTTT.

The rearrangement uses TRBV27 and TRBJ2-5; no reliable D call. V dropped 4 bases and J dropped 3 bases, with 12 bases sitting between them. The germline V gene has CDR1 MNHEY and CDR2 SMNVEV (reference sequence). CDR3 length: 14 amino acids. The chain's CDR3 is CASSWNIEKETQYF. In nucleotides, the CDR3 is TGTGCCAGCAGTTGGAACATAGAAAAAGAGACCCAGTACTTC.

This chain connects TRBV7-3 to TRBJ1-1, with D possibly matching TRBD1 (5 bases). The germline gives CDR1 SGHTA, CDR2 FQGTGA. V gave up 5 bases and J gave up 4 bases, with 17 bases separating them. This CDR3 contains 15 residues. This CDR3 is CASSPLVAGSTEAFF. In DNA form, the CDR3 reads TGTGCCAGCAGCCCCCTAGTAGCAGGGAGCACTGAAGCTTTCTTT.

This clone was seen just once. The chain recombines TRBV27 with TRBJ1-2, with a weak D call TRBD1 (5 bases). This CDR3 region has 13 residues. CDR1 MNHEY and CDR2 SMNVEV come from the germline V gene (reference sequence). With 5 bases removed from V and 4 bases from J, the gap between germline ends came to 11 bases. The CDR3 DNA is TGTGCCAGCAGTCCAAGGGGTCTCTATGGCTACACCTTC. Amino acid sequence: CASSPRGLYGYTF.

This CDR3 reads CASLFRAGYNSPLHF. The CDR3 DNA reads as TGTGCCAGCCTATTCCGGGCCGGCTATAATTCACCCCTCCACTTT. This chain joins TRBV27 and TRBJ1-6; D unresolved. Trimming stripped 8 bases from V and 3 bases from J, with 14 bases between. Germline CDR1 is MNHEY and CDR2 is SMNVEV (reference sequence). CDR3 length equals 15 residues.

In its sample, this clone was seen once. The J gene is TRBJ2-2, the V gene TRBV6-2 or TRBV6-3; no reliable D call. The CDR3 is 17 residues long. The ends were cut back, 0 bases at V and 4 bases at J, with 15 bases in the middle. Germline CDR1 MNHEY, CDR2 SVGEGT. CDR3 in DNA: TGTGCCAGCAGTTACTCGATCTCTAGGGCTCCCACCGGGGAGCTGTTTTTT. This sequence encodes CASSYSISRAPTGELFF.

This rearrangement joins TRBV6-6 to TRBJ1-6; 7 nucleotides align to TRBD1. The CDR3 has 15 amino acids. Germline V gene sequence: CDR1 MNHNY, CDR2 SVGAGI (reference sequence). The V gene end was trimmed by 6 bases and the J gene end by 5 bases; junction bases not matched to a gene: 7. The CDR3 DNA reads TGTGCCAGCAGGGCCCCGGGACAGCATAATTCACCCCTCCACTTT. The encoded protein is CASRAPGQHNSPLHF.

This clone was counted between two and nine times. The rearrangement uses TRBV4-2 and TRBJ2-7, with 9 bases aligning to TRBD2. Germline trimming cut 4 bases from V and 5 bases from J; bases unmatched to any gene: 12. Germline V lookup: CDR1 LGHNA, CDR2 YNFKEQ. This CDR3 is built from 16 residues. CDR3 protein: CASSRVEARGGDEQYF. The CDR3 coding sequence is TGTGCCAGCAGCCGCGTGGAGGCGCGGGGGGGCGACGAGCAGTACTTC.

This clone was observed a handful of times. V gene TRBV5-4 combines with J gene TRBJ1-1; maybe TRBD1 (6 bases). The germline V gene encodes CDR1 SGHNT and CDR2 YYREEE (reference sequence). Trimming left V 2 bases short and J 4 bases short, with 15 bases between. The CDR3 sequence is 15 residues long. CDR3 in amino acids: CASSFQGRGGTEAFF. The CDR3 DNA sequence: TGTGCCAGCAGCTTTCAGGGGCGAGGAGGCACTGAAGCTTTCTTT. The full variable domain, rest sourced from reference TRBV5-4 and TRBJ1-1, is ETGVTQSPTHLIKTRGQQVTLRCSSQSGHNTVSWYQQALGQGPQFIFQYYREEENGRGNFPPRFSGLQFPNYSSELNVNALELDDSALYLCASSFQGRGGTEAFFGQGTRLTVV.

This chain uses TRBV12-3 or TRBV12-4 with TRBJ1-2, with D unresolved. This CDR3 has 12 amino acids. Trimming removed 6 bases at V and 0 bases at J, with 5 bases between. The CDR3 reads CASRESNYGYTF. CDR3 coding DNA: TGTGCCAGCAGGGAGTCTAACTATGGCTACACCTTC.

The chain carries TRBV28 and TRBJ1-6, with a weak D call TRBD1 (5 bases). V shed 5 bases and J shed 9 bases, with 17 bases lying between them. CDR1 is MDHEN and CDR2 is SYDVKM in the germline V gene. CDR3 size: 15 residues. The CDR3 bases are TGTGCCAGCAGTCTTCTCGGGGGATGGGGTTCACCCCTCCACTTT. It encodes CASSLLGGWGSPLHF.

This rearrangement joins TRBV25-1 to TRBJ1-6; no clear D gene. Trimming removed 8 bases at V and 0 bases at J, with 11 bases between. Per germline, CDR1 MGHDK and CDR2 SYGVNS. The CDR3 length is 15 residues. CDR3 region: CASQNPSSYNSPLHF. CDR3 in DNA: TGTGCCAGCCAAAACCCGAGCTCCTATAATTCACCCCTCCACTTT.

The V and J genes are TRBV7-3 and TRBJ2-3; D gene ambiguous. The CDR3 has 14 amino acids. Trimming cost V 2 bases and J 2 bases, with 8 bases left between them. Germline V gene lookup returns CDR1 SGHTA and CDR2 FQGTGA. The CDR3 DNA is TGTGCCAGCAGCTTAGACCTAAACACAGATACGCAGTATTTT. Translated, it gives CASSLDLNTDTQYF. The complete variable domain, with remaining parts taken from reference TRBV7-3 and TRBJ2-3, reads GAGVSQTPSNKVTEKGKYVELRCDPISGHTALYWYRQSLGQGPEFLIYFQGTGAADDSGLPNDRFFAVRPEGSVSTLKIQRTERGDSAVYLCASSLDLNTDTQYFGPGTRLTVL.

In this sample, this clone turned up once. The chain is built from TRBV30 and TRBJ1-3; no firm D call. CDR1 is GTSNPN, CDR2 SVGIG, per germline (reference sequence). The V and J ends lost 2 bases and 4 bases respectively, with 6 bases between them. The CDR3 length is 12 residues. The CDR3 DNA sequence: TGTGCCTGGAGTCGGATCGGAAACACCATATATTTT. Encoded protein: CAWSRIGNTIYF.

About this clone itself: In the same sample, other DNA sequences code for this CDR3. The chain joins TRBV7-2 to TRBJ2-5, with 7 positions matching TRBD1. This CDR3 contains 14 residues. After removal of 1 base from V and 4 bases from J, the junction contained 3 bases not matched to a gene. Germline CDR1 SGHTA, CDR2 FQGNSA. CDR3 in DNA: TGTGCCAGCAGCTTAGGGGCAGGGGGAGAGACCCAGTACTTC. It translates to CASSLGAGGETQYF.